This TCR beta chain originates from a study of OX40 agonist ivuxolimab in advanced cancers. Background on the study: With ivuxolimab, an agonistic anti-OX40 (CD134) antibody, patients were treated. Of the patients, three showed partial responses, one with hepatocellular carcinoma and two with cutaneous melanoma. Study observations and caveats: Partly responding patients at 0.1-3.0 mg/kg showed some of the smallest clonal expansion.

Germline CDR1 SGDLS, CDR2 YYNGEE. The CDR3 spans 15 residues. With V trimmed by 3 bases and J by 1 base, 5 bases remained unmatched. The sample holds a few counts of this clone. Its cognate antigen is unknown. TCRdb's table, derived via immunoSEQ multiplex PCR, lists solely in-frame clones and lacks some. The sample has about 98,000 clones, approximately 90% seen once. This clonotype was obtained from an adult with an advanced solid tumor such as melanoma, head and neck, liver or kidney cancer. This specimen consisted of CD4+ or CD8+ T cells sorted from blood, obtained in a trial of the OX40 agonist ivuxolimab. The chain carries TRBV9 and TRBJ1-1; 8 bases match TRBD1. Here the CDR3 DNA reads TGTGCCAGCAGCGCCGGACAGGGACCGAACACTGAAGCTTTCTTT. It translates to CASSAGQGPNTEAFF. The full variable domain, rest sourced from reference TRBV9 and TRBJ1-1, is DSGVTQTPKHLITATGQRVTLRCSPRSGDLSVYWYQQSLDQGLQFLIQYYNGEERAKGNILERFSAQQFPDLHSELNLSSLELGDSALYFCASSAGQGPNTEAFFGQGTRLTVV.